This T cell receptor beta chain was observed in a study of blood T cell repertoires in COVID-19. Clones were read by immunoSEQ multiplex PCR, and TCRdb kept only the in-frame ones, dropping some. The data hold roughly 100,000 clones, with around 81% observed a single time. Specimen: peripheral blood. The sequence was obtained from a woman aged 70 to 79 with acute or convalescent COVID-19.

The chain's CDR3 is CASSHSRDRVGKLFF. In nucleotides, the CDR3 is TGTGCCAGCAGTCATTCCCGGGACAGGGTCGGAAAACTGTTTTTT. The rearrangement uses TRBV6-6 and TRBJ1-4; 9 bases are a match to TRBD1. V gave up 5 bases and J gave up 10 bases; unmatched junction bases: 11. Germline V CDR1 and CDR2: MNHNY, SVGAGI (reference sequence). CDR3 size: 15 residues.